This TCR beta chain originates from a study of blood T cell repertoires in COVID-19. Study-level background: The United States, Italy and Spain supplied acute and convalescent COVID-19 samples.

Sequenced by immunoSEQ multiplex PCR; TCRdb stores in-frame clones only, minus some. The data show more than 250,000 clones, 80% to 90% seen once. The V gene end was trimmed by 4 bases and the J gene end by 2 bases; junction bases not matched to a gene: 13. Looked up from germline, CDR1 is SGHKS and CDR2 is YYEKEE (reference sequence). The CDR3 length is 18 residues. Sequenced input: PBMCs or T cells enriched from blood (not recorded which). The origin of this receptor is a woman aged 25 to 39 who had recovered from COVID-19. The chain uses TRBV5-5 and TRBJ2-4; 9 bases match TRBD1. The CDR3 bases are TGTGCCAGCAGCCTTTTATTGGGACAGGGTAGGACCAAAAACATTCAGTACTTC. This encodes CASSLLLGQGRTKNIQYF. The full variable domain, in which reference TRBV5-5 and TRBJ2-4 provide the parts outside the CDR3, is DAGVTQSPTHLIKTRGQQVTLRCSPISGHKSVSWYQQVLGQGPQFIFQYYEKEERGRGNFPDRFSARQFPNYSSELNVNALLLGDSALYLCASSLLLGQGRTKNIQYFGAGTRLSVL.